This TCR beta chain appears in the sequencing data of a study of control samples from healthy donors and cancer patients. Sequenced by immunoSEQ multiplex PCR; TCRdb stores in-frame clones only, minus some. The sample yields 390,000 or so clones, around nine tenths seen once. The sequence was obtained from a man aged 40-49 years with head and neck cancer. Sequenced: PBMCs.

The CDR3 spells CASSPAGVGTDTQYF. DNA of the CDR3: TGTGCCAGCTCCCCAGCCGGAGTCGGCACAGATACGCAGTATTTT. This rearrangement joins TRBV18 to TRBJ2-3; unclear D gene. Germline CDR1 reads KGHSH; CDR2 reads LQKENI. The V end was cut by 6 bases, the J end by 1 base, with 14 bases between. The CDR3 extends over 15 amino acids.